The sequence of this T cell receptor (beta chain) was determined in a study of T-cell memory formation after mild COVID-19. Looking at the study overall: Largely donor-specific TCR clusters were found.

CDR1 is SGHTA and CDR2 is FQGNSA in the germline V gene. V lost 5 bases to trimming and J lost 4 bases; unmatched junction nucleotides: 6. The CDR3 loop spans 15 amino acids. Each CDR3 protein is one row after TCRdb ran MiXCR on the 5' RACE reads. The sample shows 300,000 to 400,000 distinct CDR3 sequences, 13% of them seen only once. Regarding the study as a whole: The appearance of some responding clones in pre-infection memory suggested that cross-reactive memory joined. Later expanders leaned toward CD4+, whereas clones contracting from day 15 to 85 were balanced CD4/CD8.

Comment on this clonotype: Its specificity is unknown.

The sequenced material came from PBMCs or a T cell subset sorted from them (not recorded which). The receptor was isolated from a man between 18 and 35 years old who had mild COVID-19 (a few samples of this study predate the infection). Cell type and time point are not known. The rearrangement links TRBV7-2 to TRBJ2-2; 8 nucleotides line up with TRBD2. The CDR3 DNA is TGTGCCAGCAGCGCCCAGCGGGGGCTCACCGGGGAGCTGTTTTTT. This sequence encodes CASSAQRGLTGELFF.